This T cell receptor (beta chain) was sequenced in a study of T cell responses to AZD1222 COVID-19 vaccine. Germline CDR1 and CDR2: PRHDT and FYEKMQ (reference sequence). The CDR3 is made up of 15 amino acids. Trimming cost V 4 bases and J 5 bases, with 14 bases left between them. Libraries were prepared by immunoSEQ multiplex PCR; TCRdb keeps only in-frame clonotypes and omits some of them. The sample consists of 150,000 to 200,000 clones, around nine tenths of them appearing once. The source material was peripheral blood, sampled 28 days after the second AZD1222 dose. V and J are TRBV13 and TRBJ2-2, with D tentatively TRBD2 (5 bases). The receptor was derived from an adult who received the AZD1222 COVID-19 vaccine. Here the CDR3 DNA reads TGTGCCAGCAGCTACGGGGAGTGGAGAACCGGGGAGCTGTTTTTT. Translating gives CASSYGEWRTGELFF.